These 12 T cell receptor beta chains originate from one sample sequenced in a study of cytomegalovirus exposure and HLA in healthy donors. The PCR made use of 60 Vbeta and 13 Jbeta primers. Libraries were prepared by immunoSEQ multiplex PCR; TCRdb keeps only in-frame clonotypes and omits some of them. In the table there are roughly 99,000 clones, 73% of which are singletons. The sequencing input was PBMCs. The receptors derive from a man under 40 in good health and CMV-seronegative.

The chain joins TRBV7-8 to TRBJ1-2, with D tentatively TRBD1 (5 bases). Per the germline V gene, CDR1 is SGHVS and CDR2 is FQNEAQ. Trimming left V 2 bases short and J 8 bases short, with 12 bases between. The CDR3 is 13 amino acids. This chain's CDR3 is CASSLQGTVGYTF. The CDR3, as DNA: TGTGCCAGCAGCTTACAGGGAACGGTCGGCTACACCTTC.

This chain uses TRBV18 with TRBJ2-7; 10 nucleotides line up with TRBD1. Germline V lookup: CDR1 KGHSH, CDR2 LQKENI. The trim removed 3 bases at V and 2 bases at J, leaving 4 bases unmatched. This CDR3 region has 15 residues. The CDR3 reads CASSPDRGITYEQYF. The DNA of the CDR3 is TGTGCCAGCTCACCGGACAGGGGGATAACCTACGAGCAGTACTTC.

This sequence joins TRBV5-8 and TRBJ2-3; TRBD2 matches 13 bases. Germline V gene sequence: CDR1 SGHTS, CDR2 YDEGEE. This CDR3 has 17 amino acids. The trim removed 1 base at V and 2 bases at J, leaving 4 bases unmatched. CDR3 DNA: TGTGCCAGCAGCTTGAGACTAGCGGGGGGCTACACAGATACGCAGTATTTT. Its translation: CASSLRLAGGYTDTQYF. The full variable domain, its missing parts supplied by reference TRBV5-8 and TRBJ2-3, is EAGVTQSPTHLIKTRGQQATLRCSPISGHTSVYWYQQALGLGLQFLLWYDEGEERNRGNFPPRFSGRQFPNYSSELNVNALELEDSALYLCASSLRLAGGYTDTQYFGPGTRLTVL.

The gene calls are TRBV11-3 and TRBJ1-1, with a possible D match to TRBD1 (5 bases). The V end lost 1 base, the J end lost 1 base, and 7 bases lay between the germline ends. The CDR3 length is 14 residues. CDR1 is SGHNT and CDR2 is YENEEA in the germline V gene. CDR3 protein: CASSLAGANTEAFF. The CDR3 nucleotides read TGTGCCAGCAGCTTAGCTGGGGCGAACACTGAAGCTTTCTTT. Full variable domain (rest looked up from reference TRBV11-3 and TRBJ1-1): EAGVVQSPRYKIIEKKQPVAFWCNPISGHNTLYWYLQNLGQGPELLIRYENEEAVDDSQLPKDRFSAERLKGVDSTLKIQPAELGDSAVYLCASSLAGANTEAFFGQGTRLTVV.

The chain is built from TRBV13 and TRBJ2-5; a weak D match, TRBD2 (6 bases). Germline V gene sequence: CDR1 PRHDT, CDR2 FYEKMQ (reference sequence). The CDR3 is made up of 14 amino acids. Trimming took off 5 bases at V and 0 bases at J, with 10 bases between the two ends. The CDR3 coding sequence is TGTGCCAGCAGCCTGCGGGACTACCAAGAGACCCAGTACTTC. Its protein product is CASSLRDYQETQYF. Looking up the rest from reference TRBV13 and TRBJ2-5 gives the full variable domain: AAGVIQSPRHLIKEKRETATLKCYPIPRHDTVYWYQQGPGQDPQFLISFYEKMQSDKGSIPDRFSAQQFSDYHSELNMSSLELGDSALYFCASSLRDYQETQYFGPGTRLLVL.

V and J are TRBV6-1 and TRBJ1-3; perhaps TRBD1 as D (5 bases). Trimming cost V 2 bases and J 5 bases, with 13 bases left between them. Germline CDR1 is MNHNS and CDR2 is SASEGT. This CDR3 contains 15 residues. DNA of the CDR3: TGTGCCAGCAGTGAACGGGCAGGGTCCCGAAACACCATATATTTT. Protein: CASSERAGSRNTIYF.

This chain connects TRBV6-1 to TRBJ1-5, with TRBD1 identical over 8 bases. The J segment lost 2 bases and the V segment lost 4 bases, leaving 4 bases of the junction unmatched. The length of the CDR3 is 15 residues. Germline V gene sequence: CDR1 MNHNS, CDR2 SASEGT. The CDR3 here is CASSGTGIRNQPQHF. CDR3 nucleotide sequence: TGTGCCAGCAGTGGGACAGGGATTCGCAATCAGCCCCAGCATTTT.

J is TRBJ2-3 and V is TRBV28; a possible D gene is TRBD2 (7 bases). CDR1 is MDHEN and CDR2 is SYDVKM in the germline V gene. The CDR3 totals 16 residues. V lost 4 bases, J lost 8 bases, and 22 bases lay in between. The CDR3, as DNA: TGTGCCAGCAGTTCTCCCAGGGCGGGGGACAAGGGTACGCAGTATTTT. Its protein is CASSSPRAGDKGTQYF. Together with reference TRBV28 and TRBJ2-3, the CDR3 gives the full variable domain: DVKVTQSSRYLVKRTGEKVFLECVQDMDHENMFWYRQDPGLGLRLIYFSYDVKMKEKGDIPEGYSVSREKKERFSLILESASTNQTSMYLCASSSPRAGDKGTQYFGPGTRLTVL.

V gene TRBV9 combines with J gene TRBJ2-3; 8 nucleotides align to TRBD1. The CDR3 totals 15 residues. CDR1 is SGDLS and CDR2 is YYNGEE in the germline V gene. Germline trimming cut 3 bases from V and 5 bases from J; bases unmatched to any gene: 8. The CDR3 sequence is CASSGRQGRGDTQYF. Written as DNA, the CDR3 is TGTGCCAGCAGCGGAAGACAGGGGAGAGGAGATACGCAGTATTTT.

The V gene is TRBV19, the J gene TRBJ2-2; D call uncertain. The CDR3 extends over 14 amino acids. V lost 7 bases, J lost 3 bases, and 12 bases lay in between. Per germline, CDR1 LNHDA and CDR2 SQIVND (reference sequence). In DNA form, the CDR3 reads TGTGCCAGTAAGGCAACTAAATACACCGGGGAGCTGTTTTTT. It translates to CASKATKYTGELFF.

The chain employs TRBV5-1 and TRBJ2-3, with 10 bases matching TRBD1. The CDR3 length is 15 residues. Germline V gives CDR1 SGHRS, CDR2 YFSETQ. The ends lost 4 bases at V and 1 base at J; junction bases unmatched: 3. CDR3 nucleotides: TGCGCCAGCAGCAAAGGACAGGGGGGCACAGATACGCAGTATTTT. This sequence encodes CASSKGQGGTDTQYF.

This clone was counted a few times. The V and J genes are TRBV28 and TRBJ2-5; 7 nucleotides agree with TRBD2. CDR3 length equals 17 residues. CDR1 MDHEN and CDR2 SYDVKM come from the germline V gene. With V trimmed by 7 bases and J by 2 bases, 16 bases remained unmatched. The chain's CDR3 is CASTPTRGISGQETQYF. In DNA, the CDR3 is TGTGCCAGCACCCCAACGCGGGGGATCAGCGGTCAAGAGACCCAGTACTTC.